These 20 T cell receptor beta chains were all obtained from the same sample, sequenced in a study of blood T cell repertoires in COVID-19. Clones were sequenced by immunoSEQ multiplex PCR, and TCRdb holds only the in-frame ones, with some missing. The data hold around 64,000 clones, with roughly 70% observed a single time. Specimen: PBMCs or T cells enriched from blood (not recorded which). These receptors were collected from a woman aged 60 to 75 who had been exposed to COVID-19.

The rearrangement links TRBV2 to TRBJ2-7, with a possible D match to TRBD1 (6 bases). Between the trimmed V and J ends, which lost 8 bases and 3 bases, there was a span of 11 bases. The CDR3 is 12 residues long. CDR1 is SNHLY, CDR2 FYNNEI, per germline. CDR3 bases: TGTGCCAGCTCTACAGGGAACTACGAGCAGTACTTC. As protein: CASSTGNYEQYF.

The CDR3 DNA follows: TGCAGCGCTGGACAGGGCAGGGGTCAGCCCCAGCATTTT. Translation gives CSAGQGRGQPQHF. The chain joins TRBV29-1 to TRBJ1-5, with TRBD1 matching 8 bases. This CDR3 comprises 13 residues. With V trimmed by 7 bases and J by 6 bases, 8 bases remained unmatched. The germline gives CDR1 SQVTM, CDR2 ANQGSEA.

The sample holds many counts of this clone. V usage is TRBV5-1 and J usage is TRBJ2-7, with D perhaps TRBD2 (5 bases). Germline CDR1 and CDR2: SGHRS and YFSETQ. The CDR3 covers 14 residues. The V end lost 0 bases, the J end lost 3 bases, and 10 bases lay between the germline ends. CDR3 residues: CASSLGTEGYEQYF. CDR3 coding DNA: TGCGCCAGCAGCTTGGGGACCGAGGGCTACGAGCAGTACTTC.

CDR3 sequence (DNA): TGTGCCAGCAGTCCACCTGGGACAGGGGGTAGCGAGCAGTACTTC. The encoded protein is CASSPPGTGGSEQYF. The chain employs TRBV28 and TRBJ2-7; 11 nucleotides align to TRBD1. CDR3 size: 15 residues. Trimming took 5 bases from V and 6 from J; bases not matched to a gene: 9. Germline-derived CDR1 and CDR2 are MDHEN and SYDVKM.

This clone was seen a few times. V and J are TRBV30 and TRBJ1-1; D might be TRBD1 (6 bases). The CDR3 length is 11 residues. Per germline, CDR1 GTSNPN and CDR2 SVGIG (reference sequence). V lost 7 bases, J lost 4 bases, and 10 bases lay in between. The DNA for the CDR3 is TGTGCCTTCCTCAGGGGCACTGAAGCTTTCTTT. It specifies CAFLRGTEAFF. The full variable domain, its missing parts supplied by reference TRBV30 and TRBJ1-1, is SQTIHQWPATLVQPVGSPLSLECTVEGTSNPNLYWYRQAAGRGLQLLFYSVGIGQISSEVPQNLSASRPQDRQFILSSKKLLLSDSGFYLCAFLRGTEAFFGQGTRLTVV.

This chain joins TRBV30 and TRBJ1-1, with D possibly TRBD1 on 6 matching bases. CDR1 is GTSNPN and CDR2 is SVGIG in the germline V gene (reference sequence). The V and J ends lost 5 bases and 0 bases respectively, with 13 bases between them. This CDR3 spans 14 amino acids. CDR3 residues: CAWRGAGMNTEAFF. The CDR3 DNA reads TGTGCCTGGCGGGGGGCGGGGATGAACACTGAAGCTTTCTTT.

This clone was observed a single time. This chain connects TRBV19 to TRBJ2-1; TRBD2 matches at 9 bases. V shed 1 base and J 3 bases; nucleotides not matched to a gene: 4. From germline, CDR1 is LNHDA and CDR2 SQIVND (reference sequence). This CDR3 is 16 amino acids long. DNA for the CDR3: TGTGCCAGTAGTATAGGGCTAGCGGGACTCTACAATGAGCAGTTCTTC. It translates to CASSIGLAGLYNEQFF.

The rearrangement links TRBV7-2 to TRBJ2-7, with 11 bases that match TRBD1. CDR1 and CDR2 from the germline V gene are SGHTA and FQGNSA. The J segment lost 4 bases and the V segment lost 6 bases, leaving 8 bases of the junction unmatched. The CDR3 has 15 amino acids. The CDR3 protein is CASRAPGTGGYEQYF. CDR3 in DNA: TGTGCCAGCAGGGCTCCCGGGACAGGGGGTTACGAGCAGTACTTC.

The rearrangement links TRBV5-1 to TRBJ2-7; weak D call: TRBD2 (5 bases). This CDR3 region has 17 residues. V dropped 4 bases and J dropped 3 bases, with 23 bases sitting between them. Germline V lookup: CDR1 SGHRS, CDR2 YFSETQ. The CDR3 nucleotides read TGCGCCAGCAGCCCATTGGCGGGCAGCCTCTCGGACTACGAGCAGTACTTC. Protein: CASSPLAGSLSDYEQYF.

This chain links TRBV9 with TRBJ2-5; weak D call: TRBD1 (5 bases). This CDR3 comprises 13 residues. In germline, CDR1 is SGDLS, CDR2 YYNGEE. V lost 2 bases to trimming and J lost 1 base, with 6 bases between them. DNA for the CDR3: TGTGCCAGCAGCGTCGACAGCCAAGAGACCCAGTACTTC. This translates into CASSVDSQETQYF.

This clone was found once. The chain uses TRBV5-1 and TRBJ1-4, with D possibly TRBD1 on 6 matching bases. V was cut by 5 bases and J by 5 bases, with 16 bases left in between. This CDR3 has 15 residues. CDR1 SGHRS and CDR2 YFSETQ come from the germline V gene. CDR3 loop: CASRKTDRMNEKLFF. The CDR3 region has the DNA TGCGCCAGCAGGAAGACCGACAGGATGAATGAAAAACTGTTTTTT. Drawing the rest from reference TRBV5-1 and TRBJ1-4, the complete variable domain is KAGVTQTPRYLIKTRGQQVTLSCSPISGHRSVSWYQQTPGQGLQFLFEYFSETQRNKGNFPGRFSGRQFSNSRSEMNVSTLELGDSALYLCASRKTDRMNEKLFFGSGTQLSVL.

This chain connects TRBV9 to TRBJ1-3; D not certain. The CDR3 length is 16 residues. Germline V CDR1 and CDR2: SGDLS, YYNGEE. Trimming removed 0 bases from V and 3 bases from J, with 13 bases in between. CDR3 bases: TGTGCCAGCAGCGTAGTTGAGGGTGGATTTGGAAACACCATATATTTT. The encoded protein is CASSVVEGGFGNTIYF.

The CDR3 is CASSSPGGAGGSNQPQHF. Written as DNA, the CDR3 is TGTGCCAGCAGCTCCCCTGGGGGGGCAGGCGGTAGCAATCAGCCCCAGCATTTT. The genes are TRBV28 and TRBJ1-5, with a weak D call TRBD1 (6 bases). The CDR3 length is 18 residues. Germline loops: CDR1 MDHEN, CDR2 SYDVKM. Trimming pared 6 bases from V and 0 bases from J, leaving 21 bases between.

The CDR3 reads CATSRALDIPENYGYTF. CDR3 DNA sequence: TGTGCCACCAGCAGAGCGTTGGACATACCGGAAAACTATGGCTACACCTTC. V gene TRBV15 combines with J gene TRBJ1-2; tentatively, D is TRBD1 (5 bases). Germline CDR1 is LNHNV and CDR2 is YYDKDF (reference sequence). The CDR3 loop spans 17 amino acids. The V gene lost 1 base and the J gene lost 2 bases, with 17 bases spanning the gap. The full variable domain, completed using reference TRBV15 and TRBJ1-2, is DAMVIQNPRYQVTQFGKPVTLSCSQTLNHNVMYWYQQKSSQAPKLLFHYYDKDFNNEADTPDNFQSRRPNTSFCFLDIRSPGLGDTAMYLCATSRALDIPENYGYTFGSGTRLTVV.

The CDR3 protein is CASIKGQGLNQPQHF. CDR3 nucleotides: TGTGCCAGTATTAAGGGACAGGGGCTCAATCAGCCCCAGCATTTT. The gene calls are TRBV19 and TRBJ1-5; 10 nucleotides match TRBD1. There are 15 residues in the CDR3. The J segment lost 3 bases and the V segment lost 7 bases, leaving 6 bases of the junction unmatched. Germline V CDR1 and CDR2: LNHDA, SQIVND (reference sequence).

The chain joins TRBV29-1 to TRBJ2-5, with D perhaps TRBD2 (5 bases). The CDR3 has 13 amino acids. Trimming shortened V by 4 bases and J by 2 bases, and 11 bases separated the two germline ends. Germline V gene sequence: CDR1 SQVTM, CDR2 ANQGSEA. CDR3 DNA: TGCAGCGTTGTTCCCGGGGTACAAGAGACCCAGTACTTC. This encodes CSVVPGVQETQYF.

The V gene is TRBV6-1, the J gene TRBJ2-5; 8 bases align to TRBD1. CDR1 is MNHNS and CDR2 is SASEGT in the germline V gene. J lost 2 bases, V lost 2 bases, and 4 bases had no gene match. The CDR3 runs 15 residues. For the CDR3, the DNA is TGTGCCAGCAGTGAAATGACAGGGGCTCAAGAGACCCAGTACTTC. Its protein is CASSEMTGAQETQYF.

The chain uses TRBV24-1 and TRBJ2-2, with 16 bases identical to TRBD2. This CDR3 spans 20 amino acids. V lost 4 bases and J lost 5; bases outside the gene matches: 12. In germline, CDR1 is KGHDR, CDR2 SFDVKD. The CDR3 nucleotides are TGTGCCACCAGTGACTGGGGACTAGCGGGAGGGCCCATGATTACCGGGGAGCTGTTTTTT. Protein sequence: CATSDWGLAGGPMITGELFF.

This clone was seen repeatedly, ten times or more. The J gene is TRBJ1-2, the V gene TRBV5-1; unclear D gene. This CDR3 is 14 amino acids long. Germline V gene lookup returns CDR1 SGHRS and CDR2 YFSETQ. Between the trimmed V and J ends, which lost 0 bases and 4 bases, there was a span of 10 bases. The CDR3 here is CASSLGENTYGYTF. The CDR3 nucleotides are TGCGCCAGCAGCTTGGGAGAGAATACCTATGGCTACACCTTC.

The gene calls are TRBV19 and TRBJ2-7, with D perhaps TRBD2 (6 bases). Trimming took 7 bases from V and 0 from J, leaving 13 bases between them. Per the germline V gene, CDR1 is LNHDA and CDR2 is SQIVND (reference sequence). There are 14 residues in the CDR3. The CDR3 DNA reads TGTGCCAGTAAGGAGGGGCCGGTCTCCTACGAGCAGTACTTC. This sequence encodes CASKEGPVSYEQYF.